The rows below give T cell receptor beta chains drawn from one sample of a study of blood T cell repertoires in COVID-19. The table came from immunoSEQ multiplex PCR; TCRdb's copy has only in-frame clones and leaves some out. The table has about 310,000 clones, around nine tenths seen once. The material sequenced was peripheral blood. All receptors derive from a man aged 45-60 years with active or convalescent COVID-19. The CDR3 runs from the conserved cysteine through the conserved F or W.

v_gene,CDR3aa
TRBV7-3,CASSSRGGRNTGELFF
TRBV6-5,CASNPIVASYEQYF
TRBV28,CASSLFSGGKEKLFF
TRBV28,CASSRSGTGANEQFF
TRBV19,CATGTVIQYF
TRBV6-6,CASRRTGPSYEQYF
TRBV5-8,CASSAGQGYEKLFF
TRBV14,CASSQGNDLAQYF
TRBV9,CASSYGLAGSYEQYF
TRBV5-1,CASSWTSGSSYEQYF
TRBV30,CAWSRGTDISEQYF
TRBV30,CAWTQQGRGTDTQYF
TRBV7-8,CASSLGGMAGANVLTF
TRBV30,CAWSLSGNQPQHF
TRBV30,CAWSAGGYEQYF
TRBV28,CASSRALEKLFF
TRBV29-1,CSAGNGEKLFF
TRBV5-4,CASSPQGGIAKNIQYF
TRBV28,CASSLLAGGGGTYEQYF
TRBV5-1,CASSLFLAGGLGNEQFF
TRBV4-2,CASSQDRGGETQYF
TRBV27,CASSLPERAWSTDTQYF
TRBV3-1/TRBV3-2,CASSQASRTEAFF
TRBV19,CASSINRGGHQPQHF
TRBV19,CASSINGARFQETQYF
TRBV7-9,CASSFYGQSYGYTF
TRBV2,CASGAVQETQYF
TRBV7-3,CASSPRGGVEQYF
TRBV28,CASSLQAGDQPQHF
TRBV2,CASSMGTPVYNEQFF
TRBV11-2,CASSGGAHTNTDTQYF
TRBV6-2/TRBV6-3,CASSRGQGVSSYNSPLHF
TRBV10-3,CAISESQGIRTGELFF
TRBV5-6,CASSLRQANEKLFF
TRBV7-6,CASSLRPGGQSTDTQYF
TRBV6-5,CASSYSEGAGQGEAFF
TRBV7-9,CASSLAGGRINQPQHF
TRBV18,CASSPPGQGNTIYF
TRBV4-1,CASSQDGGLGNQPQHF
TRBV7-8,CASSLRAGTTNNEQFF
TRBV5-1,CASSPQGRGTGELFF
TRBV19,CASSTDSYGYTF
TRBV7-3,CASSPGGRGANTGELFF
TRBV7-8,CASSLRASGISYEQYF
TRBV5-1,CASSEGLTNTEAFF
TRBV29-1,CSVGRTPNTEAFF
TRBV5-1,CASSWSATGELFF
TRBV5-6,CASSWGTGGIGSIQYF